This T cell receptor (beta chain) appears in the sequencing data of a study of T cells after yellow fever vaccination. Notes on the study in general: It was a small share of clonotypes that appeared in both CD4 and CD8 compartments. Abundant clonotypes from the bulk population could have been carried over as contaminants into FACS-sorted repertoires.

The CDR3 length is 12 residues. CDR1 is DFQATT, CDR2 SNEGSKA, per germline (reference sequence). V lost 7 bases, J lost 8 bases, and 8 bases stayed unmatched. This clonotype was seen more than once but under ten times. Antigen: not known. For TCR, cDNA came from 5'RACE template switching, which added a universal primer site and UMIs. One entry per CDR3 protein results from TCRdb running MiXCR on the 5' RACE reads. Of 250,000 to 300,000 distinct CDR3 sequences in the sample, 10% to 15% were seen once. The sequencing here drew on CD4+ T cells sorted from PBMCs, taken 45 days after the yellow fever booster vaccination. This rearrangement joins TRBV20-1 to TRBJ1-5, with TRBD1 matching over 7 bases. The source of this sequence is a man under 40 who received the YFV17D yellow fever vaccine. CDR3 in DNA: TGCAGTGTTTACAGGGGCATGGAGCCCCAGCATTTT. This codes for CSVYRGMEPQHF.